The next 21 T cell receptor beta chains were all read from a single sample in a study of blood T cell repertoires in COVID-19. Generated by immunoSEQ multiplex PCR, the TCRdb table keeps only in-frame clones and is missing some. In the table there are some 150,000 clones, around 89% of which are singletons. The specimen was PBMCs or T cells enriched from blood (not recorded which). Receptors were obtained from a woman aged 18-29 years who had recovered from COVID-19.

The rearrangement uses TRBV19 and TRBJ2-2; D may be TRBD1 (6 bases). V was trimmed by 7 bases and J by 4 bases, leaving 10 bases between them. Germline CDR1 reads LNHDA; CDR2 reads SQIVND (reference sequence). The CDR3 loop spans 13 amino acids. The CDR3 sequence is CASIQGVTGELFF. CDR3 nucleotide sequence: TGTGCCAGTATACAGGGTGTCACCGGGGAGCTGTTTTTT.

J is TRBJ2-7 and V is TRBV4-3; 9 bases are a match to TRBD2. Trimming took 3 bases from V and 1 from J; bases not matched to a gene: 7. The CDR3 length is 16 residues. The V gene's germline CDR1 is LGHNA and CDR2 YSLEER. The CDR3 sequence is CASSQLAGQRSYEQYF. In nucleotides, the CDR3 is TGCGCCAGCAGCCAGCTAGCGGGACAGAGATCCTACGAGCAGTACTTC.

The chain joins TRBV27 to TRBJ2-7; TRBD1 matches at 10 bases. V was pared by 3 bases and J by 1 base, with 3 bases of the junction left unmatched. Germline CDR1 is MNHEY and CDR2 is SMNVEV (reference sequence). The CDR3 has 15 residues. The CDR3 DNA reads TGTGCCAGCAGTTTTAGGACAGGGGGATCCTACGAGCAGTACTTC. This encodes CASSFRTGGSYEQYF.

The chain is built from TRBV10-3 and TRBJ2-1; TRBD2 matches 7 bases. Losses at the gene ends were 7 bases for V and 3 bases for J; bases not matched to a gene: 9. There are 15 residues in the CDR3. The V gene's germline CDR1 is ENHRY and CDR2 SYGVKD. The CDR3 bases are TGTGCCATCAACCAAGGGCTAGCGGACTACAATGAGCAGTTCTTC. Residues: CAINQGLADYNEQFF.

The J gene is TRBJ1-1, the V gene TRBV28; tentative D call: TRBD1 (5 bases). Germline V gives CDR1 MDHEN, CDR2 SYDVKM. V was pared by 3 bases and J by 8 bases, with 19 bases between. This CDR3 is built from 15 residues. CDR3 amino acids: CASSFLQGGFGEAFF. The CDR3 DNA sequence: TGTGCCAGCAGTTTCTTGCAGGGTGGTTTCGGAGAAGCTTTCTTT.

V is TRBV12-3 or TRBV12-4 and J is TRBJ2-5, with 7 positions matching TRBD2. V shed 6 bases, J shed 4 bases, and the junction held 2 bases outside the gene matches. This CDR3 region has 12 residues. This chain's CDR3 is CASSWGGETQYF. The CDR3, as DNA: TGTGCCAGCAGCTGGGGGGGAGAGACCCAGTACTTC.

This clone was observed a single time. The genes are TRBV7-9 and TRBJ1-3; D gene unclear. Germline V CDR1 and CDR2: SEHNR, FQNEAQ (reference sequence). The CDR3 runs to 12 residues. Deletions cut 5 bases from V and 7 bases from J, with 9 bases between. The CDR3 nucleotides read TGTGCCAGCAGCCAGTCCCCCAACACCATATATTTT. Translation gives CASSQSPNTIYF.

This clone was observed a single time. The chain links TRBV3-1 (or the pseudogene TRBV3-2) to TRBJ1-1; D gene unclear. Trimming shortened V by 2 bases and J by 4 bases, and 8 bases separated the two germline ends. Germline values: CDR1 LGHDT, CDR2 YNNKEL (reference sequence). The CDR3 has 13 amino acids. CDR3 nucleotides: TGTGCCAGCAGCCAATTTGGGAGCACTGAAGCTTTCTTT. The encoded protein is CASSQFGSTEAFF.

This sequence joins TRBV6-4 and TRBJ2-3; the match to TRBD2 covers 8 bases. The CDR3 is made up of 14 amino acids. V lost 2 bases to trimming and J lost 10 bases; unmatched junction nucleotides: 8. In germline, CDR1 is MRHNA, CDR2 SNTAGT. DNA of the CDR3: TGTGCCAGCAGTGACGTCGAGCGGGAGAAGCCGCAGTATTTT. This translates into CASSDVEREKPQYF.

The CDR3 coding sequence is TGTGCCAGCAGCTTTGAACAGGGGAACACCGGGGAGCTGTTTTTT. It specifies CASSFEQGNTGELFF. The chain employs TRBV7-9 and TRBJ2-2, with D tentatively TRBD1 (6 bases). Germline CDR1 SEHNR, CDR2 FQNEAQ (reference sequence). This CDR3 region has 15 residues. The V gene lost 3 bases and the J gene lost 1 base, with 9 bases spanning the gap.

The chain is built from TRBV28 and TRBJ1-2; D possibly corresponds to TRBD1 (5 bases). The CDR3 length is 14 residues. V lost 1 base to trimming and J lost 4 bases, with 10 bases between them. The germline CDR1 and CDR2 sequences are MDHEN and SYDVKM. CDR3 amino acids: CASSLSGHPYGYTF. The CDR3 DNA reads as TGTGCCAGCAGTTTATCCGGACACCCCTATGGCTACACCTTC.

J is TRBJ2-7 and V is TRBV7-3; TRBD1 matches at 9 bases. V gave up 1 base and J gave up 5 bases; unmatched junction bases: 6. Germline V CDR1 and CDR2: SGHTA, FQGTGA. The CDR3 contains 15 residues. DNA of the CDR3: TGTGCCAGCAGCTTAAAGGGGGGACAGGGCAACGAGCAGTACTTC. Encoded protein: CASSLKGGQGNEQYF.

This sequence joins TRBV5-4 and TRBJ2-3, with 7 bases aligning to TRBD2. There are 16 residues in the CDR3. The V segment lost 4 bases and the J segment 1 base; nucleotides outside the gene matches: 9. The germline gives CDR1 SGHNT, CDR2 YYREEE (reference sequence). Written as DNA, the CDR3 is TGTGCCAGCAGCCCCAACCGGCTAGCGGGCACAGATACGCAGTATTTT. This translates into CASSPNRLAGTDTQYF.

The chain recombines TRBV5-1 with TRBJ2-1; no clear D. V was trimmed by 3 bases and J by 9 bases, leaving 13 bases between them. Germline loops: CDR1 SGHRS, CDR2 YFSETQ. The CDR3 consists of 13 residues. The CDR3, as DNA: TGCGCCAGCAGCTCCGCCTGGCCCCGTGAGCAGTTCTTC. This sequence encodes CASSSAWPREQFF.

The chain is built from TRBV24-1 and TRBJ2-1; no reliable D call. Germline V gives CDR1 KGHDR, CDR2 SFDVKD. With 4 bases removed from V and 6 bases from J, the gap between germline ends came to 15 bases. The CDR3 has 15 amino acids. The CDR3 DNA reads TGTGCCACCAGTGACCCAGCAGTACCGGGCAATGAGCAGTTCTTC. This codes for CATSDPAVPGNEQFF.

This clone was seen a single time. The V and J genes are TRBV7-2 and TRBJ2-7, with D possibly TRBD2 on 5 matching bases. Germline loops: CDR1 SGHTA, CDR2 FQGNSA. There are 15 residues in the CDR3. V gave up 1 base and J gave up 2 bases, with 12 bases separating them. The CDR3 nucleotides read TGTGCCAGCAGCTTAGACTCTAGCACCCCCTACGAGCAGTACTTC. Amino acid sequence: CASSLDSSTPYEQYF.

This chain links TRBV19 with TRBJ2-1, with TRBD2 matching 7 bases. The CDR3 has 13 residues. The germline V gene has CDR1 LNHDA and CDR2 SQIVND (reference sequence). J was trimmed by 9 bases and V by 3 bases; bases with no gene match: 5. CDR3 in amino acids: CASSMKWEGEQFF. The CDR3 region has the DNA TGTGCCAGTAGTATGAAGTGGGAGGGTGAGCAGTTCTTC.

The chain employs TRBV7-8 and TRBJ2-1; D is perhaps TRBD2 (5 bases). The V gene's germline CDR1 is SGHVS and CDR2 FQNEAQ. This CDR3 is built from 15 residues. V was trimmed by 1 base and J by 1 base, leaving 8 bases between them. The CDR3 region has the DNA TGTGCCAGCAGCTTAGTTAGCGTATCCTACAATGAGCAGTTCTTC. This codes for CASSLVSVSYNEQFF.

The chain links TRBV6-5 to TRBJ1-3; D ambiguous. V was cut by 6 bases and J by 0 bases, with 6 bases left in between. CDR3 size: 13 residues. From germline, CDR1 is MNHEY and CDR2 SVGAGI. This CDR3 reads CASRRGSGNTIYF. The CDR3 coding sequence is TGTGCCAGCAGGCGGGGCTCTGGAAACACCATATATTTT.

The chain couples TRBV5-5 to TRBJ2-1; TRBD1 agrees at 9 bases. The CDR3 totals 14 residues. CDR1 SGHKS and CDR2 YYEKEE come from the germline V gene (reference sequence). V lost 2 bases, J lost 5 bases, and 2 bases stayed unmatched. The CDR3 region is CASSFRDRDNEQFF. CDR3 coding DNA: TGTGCCAGCAGCTTCCGGGACAGGGACAATGAGCAGTTCTTC.

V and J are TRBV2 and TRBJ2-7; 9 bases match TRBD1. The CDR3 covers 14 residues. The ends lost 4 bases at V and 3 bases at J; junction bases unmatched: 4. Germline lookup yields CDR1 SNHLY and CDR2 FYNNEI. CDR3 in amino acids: CASSADRGGYEQYF. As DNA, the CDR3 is TGTGCCAGCAGTGCGGACAGGGGCGGCTACGAGCAGTACTTC.